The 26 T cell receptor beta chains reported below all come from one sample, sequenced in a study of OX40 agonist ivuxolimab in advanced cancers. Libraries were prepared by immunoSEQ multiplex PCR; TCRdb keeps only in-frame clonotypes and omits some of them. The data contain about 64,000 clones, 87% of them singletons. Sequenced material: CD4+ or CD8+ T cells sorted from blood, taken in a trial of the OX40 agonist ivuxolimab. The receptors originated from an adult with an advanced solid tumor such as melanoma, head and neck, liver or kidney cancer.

The CDR3 loop reads CASRGSQQPQHF. The CDR3 DNA reads as TGTGCCAGCAGGGGGTCGCAACAGCCCCAGCATTTT. The rearrangement uses TRBV28 and TRBJ1-5; no reliable D call. This CDR3 is built from 12 residues. V lost 6 bases and J 7 bases, leaving 10 bases between the germline ends. Germline V CDR1 and CDR2: MDHEN, SYDVKM.

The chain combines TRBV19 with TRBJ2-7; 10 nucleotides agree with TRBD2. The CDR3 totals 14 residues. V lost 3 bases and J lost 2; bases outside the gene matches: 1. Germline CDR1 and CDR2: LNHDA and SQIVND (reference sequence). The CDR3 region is CASSMGLATYEQYF. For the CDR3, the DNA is TGTGCCAGTAGTATGGGACTAGCGACCTACGAGCAGTACTTC.

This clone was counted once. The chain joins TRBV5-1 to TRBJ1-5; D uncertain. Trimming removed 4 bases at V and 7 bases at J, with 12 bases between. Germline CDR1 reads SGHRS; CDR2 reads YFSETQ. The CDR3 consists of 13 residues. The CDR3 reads CASSLYPAQPQHF. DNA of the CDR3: TGCGCCAGCAGCCTGTACCCTGCACAGCCCCAGCATTTT.

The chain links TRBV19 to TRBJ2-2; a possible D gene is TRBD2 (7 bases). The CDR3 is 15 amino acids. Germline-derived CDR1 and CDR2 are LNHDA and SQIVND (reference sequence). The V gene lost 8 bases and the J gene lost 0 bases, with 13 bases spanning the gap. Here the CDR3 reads CASRGGRANTGELFF. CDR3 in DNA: TGTGCCAGTCGAGGGGGGAGGGCGAACACCGGGGAGCTGTTTTTT.

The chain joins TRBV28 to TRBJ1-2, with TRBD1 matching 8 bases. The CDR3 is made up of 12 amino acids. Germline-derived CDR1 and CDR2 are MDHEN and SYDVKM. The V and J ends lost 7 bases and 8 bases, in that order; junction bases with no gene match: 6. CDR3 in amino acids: CASTVRDRGYTF. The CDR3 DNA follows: TGTGCCAGCACCGTCCGGGACAGGGGCTACACCTTC.

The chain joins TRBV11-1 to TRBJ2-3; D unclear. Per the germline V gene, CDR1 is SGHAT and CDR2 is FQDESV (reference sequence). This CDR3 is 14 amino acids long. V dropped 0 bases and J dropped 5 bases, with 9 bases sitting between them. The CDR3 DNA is TGTGCCAGCAGCTTAGCGATCGAAGTAGATACGCAGTATTTT. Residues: CASSLAIEVDTQYF. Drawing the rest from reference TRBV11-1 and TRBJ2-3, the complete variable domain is EAEVAQSPRYKITEKSQAVAFWCDPISGHATLYWYRQILGQGPELLVQFQDESVVDDSQLPKDRFSAERLKGVDSTLKIQPAELGDSAMYLCASSLAIEVDTQYFGPGTRLTVL.

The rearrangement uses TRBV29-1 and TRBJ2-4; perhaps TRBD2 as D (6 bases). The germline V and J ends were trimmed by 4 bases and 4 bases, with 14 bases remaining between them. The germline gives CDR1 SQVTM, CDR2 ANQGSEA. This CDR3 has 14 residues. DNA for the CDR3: TGCAGCGTTGTAAGCTTCGCGGGGAAAAACATTCAGTACTTC. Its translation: CSVVSFAGKNIQYF.

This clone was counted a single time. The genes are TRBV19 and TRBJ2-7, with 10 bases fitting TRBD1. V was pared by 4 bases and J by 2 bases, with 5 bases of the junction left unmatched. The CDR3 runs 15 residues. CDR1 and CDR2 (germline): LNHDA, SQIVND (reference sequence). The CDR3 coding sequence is TGTGCCAGTAGTAAAGGGGGGACAGGGGCCTACGAGCAGTACTTC. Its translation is CASSKGGTGAYEQYF.

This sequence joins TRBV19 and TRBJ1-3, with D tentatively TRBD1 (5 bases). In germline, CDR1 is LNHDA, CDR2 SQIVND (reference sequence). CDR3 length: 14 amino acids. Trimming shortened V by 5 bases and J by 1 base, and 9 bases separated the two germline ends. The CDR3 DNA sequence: TGTGCCAGTAGTTTTGGGACTTCTGGAAACACCATATATTTT. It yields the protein CASSFGTSGNTIYF.

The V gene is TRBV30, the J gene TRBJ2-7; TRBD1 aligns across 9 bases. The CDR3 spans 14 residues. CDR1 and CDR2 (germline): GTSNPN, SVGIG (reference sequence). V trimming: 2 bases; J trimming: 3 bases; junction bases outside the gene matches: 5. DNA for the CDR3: TGTGCCTGGAGTAGGGGACAGGGAGTCTACGAGCAGTACTTC. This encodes CAWSRGQGVYEQYF.

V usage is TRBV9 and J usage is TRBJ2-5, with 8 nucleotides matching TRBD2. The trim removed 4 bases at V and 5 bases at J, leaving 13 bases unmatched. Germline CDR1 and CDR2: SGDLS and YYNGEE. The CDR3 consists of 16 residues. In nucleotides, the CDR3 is TGTGCCAGCAGCCCACGATCCGGGACTAGTGGCGAGACCCAGTACTTC. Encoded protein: CASSPRSGTSGETQYF.

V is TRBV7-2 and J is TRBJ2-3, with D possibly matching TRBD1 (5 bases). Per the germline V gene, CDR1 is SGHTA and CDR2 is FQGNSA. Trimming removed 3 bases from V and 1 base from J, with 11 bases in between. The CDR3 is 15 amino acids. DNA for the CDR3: TGTGCCAGCAGCTTCGTCCAGGGCCGCACAGATACGCAGTATTTT. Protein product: CASSFVQGRTDTQYF.

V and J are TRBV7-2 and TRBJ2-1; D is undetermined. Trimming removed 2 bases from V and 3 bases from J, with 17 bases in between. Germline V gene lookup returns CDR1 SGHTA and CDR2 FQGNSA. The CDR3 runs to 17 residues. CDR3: CASSLTEGRFVYNEQFF. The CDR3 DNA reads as TGTGCCAGCAGCTTAACGGAAGGTAGATTCGTCTACAATGAGCAGTTCTTC.

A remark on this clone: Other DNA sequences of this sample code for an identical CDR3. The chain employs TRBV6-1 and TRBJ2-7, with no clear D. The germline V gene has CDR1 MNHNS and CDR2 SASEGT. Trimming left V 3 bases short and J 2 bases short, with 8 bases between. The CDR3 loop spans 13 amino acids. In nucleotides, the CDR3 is TGTGCCAGCAGTGAGTACGCCACCTACGAGCAGTACTTC. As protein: CASSEYATYEQYF.

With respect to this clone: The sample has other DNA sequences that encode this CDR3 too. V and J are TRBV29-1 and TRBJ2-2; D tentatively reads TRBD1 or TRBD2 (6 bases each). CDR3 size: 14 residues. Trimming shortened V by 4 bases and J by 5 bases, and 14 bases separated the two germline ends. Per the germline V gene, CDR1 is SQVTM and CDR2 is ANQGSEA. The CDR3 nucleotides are TGCAGCGTTGGTGGGGGGCGAGAAACCGGGGAGCTGTTTTTT. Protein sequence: CSVGGGRETGELFF.

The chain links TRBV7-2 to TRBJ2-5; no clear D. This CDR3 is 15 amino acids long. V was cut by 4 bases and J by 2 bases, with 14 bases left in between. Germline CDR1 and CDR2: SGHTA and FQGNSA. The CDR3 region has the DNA TGTGCCAGCAGCTCCAACTTCCCGTTGCAAGAGACCCAGTACTTC. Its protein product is CASSSNFPLQETQYF.

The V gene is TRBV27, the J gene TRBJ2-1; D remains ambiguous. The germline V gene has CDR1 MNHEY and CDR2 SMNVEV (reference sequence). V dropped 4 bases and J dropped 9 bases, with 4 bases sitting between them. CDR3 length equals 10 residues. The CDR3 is CASSYLEQFF. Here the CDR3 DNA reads TGTGCCAGCAGTTATCTTGAGCAGTTCTTC.

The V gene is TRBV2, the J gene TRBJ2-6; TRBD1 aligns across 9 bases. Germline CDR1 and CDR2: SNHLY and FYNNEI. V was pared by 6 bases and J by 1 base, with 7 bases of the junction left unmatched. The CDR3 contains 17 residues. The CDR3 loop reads CASRAGTGISGANVLTF. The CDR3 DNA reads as TGTGCCAGCAGGGCCGGGACAGGGATTTCTGGGGCCAACGTCCTGACTTTC.

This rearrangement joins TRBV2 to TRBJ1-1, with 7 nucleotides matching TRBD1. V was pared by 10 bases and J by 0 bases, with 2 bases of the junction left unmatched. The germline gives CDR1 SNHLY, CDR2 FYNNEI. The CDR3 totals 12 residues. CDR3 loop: CATGQLNTEAFF. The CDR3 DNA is TGTGCCACGGGACAGCTGAACACTGAAGCTTTCTTT.

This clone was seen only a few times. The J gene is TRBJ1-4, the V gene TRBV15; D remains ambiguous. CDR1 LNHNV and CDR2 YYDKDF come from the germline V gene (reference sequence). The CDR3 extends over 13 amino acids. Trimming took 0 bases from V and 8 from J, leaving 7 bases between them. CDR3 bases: TGTGCCACCAGCAGAGATCTTAGGGAAAAACTGTTTTTT. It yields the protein CATSRDLREKLFF.

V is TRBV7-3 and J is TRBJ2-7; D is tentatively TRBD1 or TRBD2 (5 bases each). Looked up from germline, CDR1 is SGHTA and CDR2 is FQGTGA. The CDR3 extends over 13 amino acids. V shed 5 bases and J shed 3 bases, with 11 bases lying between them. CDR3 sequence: CASSRDPGYEQYF. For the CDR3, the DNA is TGTGCCAGCAGCCGGGACCCAGGCTACGAGCAGTACTTC.

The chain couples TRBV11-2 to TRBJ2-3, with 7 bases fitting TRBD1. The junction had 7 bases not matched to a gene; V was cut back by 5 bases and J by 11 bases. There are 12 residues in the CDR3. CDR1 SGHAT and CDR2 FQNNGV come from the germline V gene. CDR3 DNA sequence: TGTGCCAGCAGCACTACCGGGACAGAGCAGTATTTT. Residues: CASSTTGTEQYF.

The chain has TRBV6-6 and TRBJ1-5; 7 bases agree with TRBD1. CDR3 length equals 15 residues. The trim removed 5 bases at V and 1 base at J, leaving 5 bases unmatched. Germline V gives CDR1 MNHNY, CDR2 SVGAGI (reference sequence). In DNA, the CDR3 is TGTGCCAGCAGTACCGGACAGGCCAGCAATCAGCCCCAGCATTTT. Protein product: CASSTGQASNQPQHF.

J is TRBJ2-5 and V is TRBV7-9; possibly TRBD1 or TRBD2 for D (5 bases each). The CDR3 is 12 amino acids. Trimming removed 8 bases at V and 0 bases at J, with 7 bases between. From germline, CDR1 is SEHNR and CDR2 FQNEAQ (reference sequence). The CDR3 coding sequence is TGTGCCAGCGGGACCAACCAAGAGACCCAGTACTTC. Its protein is CASGTNQETQYF. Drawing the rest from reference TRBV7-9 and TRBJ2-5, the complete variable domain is DTGVSQNPRHKITKRGQNVTFRCDPISEHNRLYWYRQTLGQGPEFLTYFQNEAQLEKSRLLSDRFSAERPKGSFSTLEIQRTEQGDSAMYLCASGTNQETQYFGPGTRLLVL.

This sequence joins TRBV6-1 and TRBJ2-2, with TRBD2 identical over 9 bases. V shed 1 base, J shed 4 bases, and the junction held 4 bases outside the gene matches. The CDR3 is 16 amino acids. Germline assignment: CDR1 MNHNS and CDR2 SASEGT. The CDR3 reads CASSEGSGSFTGELFF. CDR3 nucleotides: TGTGCCAGCAGTGAAGGTAGCGGGAGTTTCACCGGGGAGCTGTTTTTT.

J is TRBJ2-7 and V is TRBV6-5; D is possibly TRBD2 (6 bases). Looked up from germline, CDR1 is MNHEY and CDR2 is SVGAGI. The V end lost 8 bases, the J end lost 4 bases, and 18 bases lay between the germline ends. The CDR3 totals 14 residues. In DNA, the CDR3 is TGTGCCAGCGCTGAGGCGGGGCGCGGGTACGAGCAGTACTTC. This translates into CASAEAGRGYEQYF.